The rows below give T cell receptor beta chains drawn from one sample of a study of spatial heterogeneity in lung cancer. TCRdb recomputed calls from the 5' RACE reads with MiXCR, one row per CDR3 protein. The table includes about 16,000 distinct CDR3 sequences, 5.7% detected once. The starting material was lung tumor tissue, obtained at surgery. These receptors were taken from a female donor with early-stage non-small cell lung cancer. Each CDR3 is given with its conserved first and last residue. The order of the fields is J gene, D gene, V gene, clone size, CDR3 protein, CDR3 DNA. D genes are given only for firm matches. A row's size may be missing; if present it is once, few, many or a size class.

J gene: TRBJ2-3; D gene: .; V gene: TRBV9; clone size: many; CDR3 protein: CASSVGAVSSTDTQYF; CDR3 DNA: TGTGCCAGCAGCGTAGGTGCAGTCTCTAGCACAGATACGCAGTATTTT
J gene: TRBJ2-7; D gene: .; V gene: TRBV11-2; clone size: many; CDR3 protein: CASSPGRSSYEQYF; CDR3 DNA: TGTGCCAGCAGCCCCGGACGGAGCTCCTACGAGCAGTACTTC
J gene: TRBJ2-7; D gene: TRBD2; V gene: TRBV5-1; clone size: many; CDR3 protein: CASSLELAAVSEQYF; CDR3 DNA: TGCGCCAGCAGCTTGGAGCTAGCGGCAGTCTCAGAGCAGTACTTC
J gene: TRBJ2-7; D gene: TRBD2; V gene: TRBV7-2; clone size: many; CDR3 protein: CASSQGLAAYEQYF; CDR3 DNA: TGTGCCAGCAGCCAGGGACTAGCGGCCTACGAGCAGTACTTC
J gene: TRBJ2-7; D gene: TRBD2; V gene: TRBV7-8; clone size: .; CDR3 protein: CASSLGLAQYEQYF; CDR3 DNA: TGTGCCAGCAGCTTAGGACTAGCCCAATACGAGCAGTACTTC
J gene: TRBJ1-2; D gene: .; V gene: TRBV25-1; clone size: many; CDR3 protein: CASNLDGNYGYTF; CDR3 DNA: TGTGCCAGCAACTTAGACGGAAACTATGGCTACACCTTC
J gene: TRBJ1-5; D gene: .; V gene: TRBV7-2; clone size: few; CDR3 protein: CASSLNWGSNQPQHF; CDR3 DNA: TGTGCCAGCAGCTTAAATTGGGGAAGCAATCAGCCCCAGCATTTT
J gene: TRBJ2-4; D gene: .; V gene: TRBV11-3; clone size: many; CDR3 protein: CASSLSGGDIQYF; CDR3 DNA: TGTGCCAGCAGCTTAAGCGGAGGGGACATTCAGTACTTC
J gene: TRBJ2-1; D gene: .; V gene: TRBV20-1; clone size: many; CDR3 protein: CSATGRSSYNEQFF; CDR3 DNA: TGCAGTGCGACCGGACGGAGCTCCTACAATGAGCAGTTCTTC
J gene: TRBJ2-1; D gene: .; V gene: TRBV9; clone size: medium-sized; CDR3 protein: CASSTRPDNEQFF; CDR3 DNA: TGTGCCAGCAGCACCCGACCCGACAATGAGCAGTTCTTC
J gene: TRBJ1-4; D gene: TRBD1; V gene: TRBV5-1; clone size: many; CDR3 protein: CASSPTGDREKLFF; CDR3 DNA: TGCGCCAGCAGCCCCACAGGGGACCGTGAAAAACTGTTTTTT
J gene: TRBJ2-7; D gene: .; V gene: TRBV5-4; clone size: medium-sized; CDR3 protein: CASSSYDRHYEQYF; CDR3 DNA: TGTGCCAGCAGCTCCTACGACAGGCACTACGAGCAGTACTTC
J gene: TRBJ2-7; D gene: TRBD2; V gene: TRBV10-3; clone size: many; CDR3 protein: CAISPLSGRFHEQYF; CDR3 DNA: TGTGCCATCAGTCCCCTCAGCGGGAGGTTCCACGAGCAGTACTTC
J gene: TRBJ2-5; D gene: TRBD1; V gene: TRBV7-9; clone size: medium-sized; CDR3 protein: CASSSGQEKETQYF; CDR3 DNA: TGTGCCAGCAGCTCGGGACAGGAGAAAGAGACCCAGTACTTC
J gene: TRBJ1-3; D gene: .; V gene: TRBV29-1; clone size: many; CDR3 protein: CSVLRNSGNTIYF; CDR3 DNA: TGCAGCGTTCTGAGAAACTCTGGAAACACCATATATTTT
J gene: TRBJ2-3; D gene: .; V gene: TRBV7-2; clone size: many; CDR3 protein: CASSLRPGDTQYF; CDR3 DNA: TGTGCCAGCAGCCTAAGGCCGGGAGATACGCAGTATTTT
J gene: TRBJ2-3; D gene: TRBD2; V gene: TRBV7-9; clone size: medium-sized; CDR3 protein: CASSLALSGRPTDTQYF; CDR3 DNA: TGTGCCAGCAGCTTAGCGCTGAGCGGGAGGCCCACAGATACGCAGTATTTT
J gene: TRBJ2-1; D gene: .; V gene: TRBV6-4; clone size: few; CDR3 protein: CASSDRAEASYNEQFF; CDR3 DNA: TGTGCCAGCAGTGACCGAGCGGAAGCATCCTACAATGAGCAGTTCTTC
J gene: TRBJ1-3; D gene: .; V gene: TRBV28; clone size: many; CDR3 protein: CASSRLLSSGNTIYF; CDR3 DNA: TGTGCCAGCAGCCGTCTTTTGAGCTCTGGAAACACCATATATTTT
J gene: TRBJ2-1; D gene: TRBD2; V gene: TRBV19; clone size: medium-sized; CDR3 protein: CASSFRGGNEQFF; CDR3 DNA: TGTGCCAGTAGCTTTCGCGGGGGCAATGAGCAGTTCTTC
J gene: TRBJ1-5; D gene: .; V gene: TRBV4-1; clone size: many; CDR3 protein: CASSQGGLNQPQHF; CDR3 DNA: TGCGCCAGCAGCCAAGGGGGACTCAATCAGCCCCAGCATTTT
J gene: TRBJ2-3; D gene: .; V gene: TRBV19; clone size: many; CDR3 protein: CASSWIGTDTQYF; CDR3 DNA: TGTGCCAGTAGTTGGATCGGTACAGATACGCAGTATTTT
J gene: TRBJ1-4; D gene: .; V gene: TRBV11-2; clone size: many; CDR3 protein: CASSTGGAPNEKLFF; CDR3 DNA: TGTGCCAGCAGCACCGGAGGGGCACCTAATGAAAAACTGTTTTTT
J gene: TRBJ2-3; D gene: TRBD1; V gene: TRBV27; clone size: .; CDR3 protein: CASSYGQGYTDTQYF; CDR3 DNA: TGTGCCAGCAGTTACGGACAGGGGTACACAGATACGCAGTATTTT
J gene: TRBJ2-5; D gene: TRBD2; V gene: TRBV4-2; clone size: many; CDR3 protein: CASSQDLLAGGEKETQYF; CDR3 DNA: TGTGCCAGCAGCCAAGATCTACTAGCGGGAGGAGAGAAAGAGACCCAGTACTTC